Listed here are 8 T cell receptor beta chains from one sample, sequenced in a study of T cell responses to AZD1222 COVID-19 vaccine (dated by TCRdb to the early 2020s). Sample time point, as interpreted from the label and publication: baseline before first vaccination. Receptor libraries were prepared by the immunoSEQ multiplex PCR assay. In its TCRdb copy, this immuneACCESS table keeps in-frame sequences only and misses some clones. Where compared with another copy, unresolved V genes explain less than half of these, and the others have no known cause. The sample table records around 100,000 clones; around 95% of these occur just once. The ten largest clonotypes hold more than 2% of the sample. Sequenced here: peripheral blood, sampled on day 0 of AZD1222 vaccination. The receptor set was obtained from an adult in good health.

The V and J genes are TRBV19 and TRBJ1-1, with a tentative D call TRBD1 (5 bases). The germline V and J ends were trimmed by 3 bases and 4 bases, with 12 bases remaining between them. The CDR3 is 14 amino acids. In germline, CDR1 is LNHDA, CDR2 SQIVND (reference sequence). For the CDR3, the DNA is TGTGCCAGTAGTATTTTGGGGGTCGGCACTGAAGCTTTCTTT. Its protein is CASSILGVGTEAFF.

The DNA of the CDR3 is TGCGCCAGCAGCTCACACGGGCCTAGCGGGGGTTCGACCGGGGAGCTGTTTTTT. Translated, it gives CASSSHGPSGGSTGELFF. J is TRBJ2-2 and V is TRBV5-1; 10 bases match TRBD2. Losses at the gene ends were 3 bases for V and 5 bases for J; bases not matched to a gene: 13. The CDR3 spans 18 residues. The V gene's germline CDR1 is SGHRS and CDR2 YFSETQ.

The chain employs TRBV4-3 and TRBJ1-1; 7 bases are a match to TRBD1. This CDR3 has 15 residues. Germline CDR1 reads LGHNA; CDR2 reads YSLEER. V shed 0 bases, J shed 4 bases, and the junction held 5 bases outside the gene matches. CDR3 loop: CASSQDRRGSTEAFF. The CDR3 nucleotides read TGCGCCAGCAGCCAAGACCGCAGGGGGTCCACTGAAGCTTTCTTT.

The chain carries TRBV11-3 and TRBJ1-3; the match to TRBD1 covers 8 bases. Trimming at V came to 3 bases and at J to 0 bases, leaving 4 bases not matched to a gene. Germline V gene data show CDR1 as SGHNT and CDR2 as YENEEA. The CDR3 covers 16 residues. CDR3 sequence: CASSLTGVGSGNTIYF. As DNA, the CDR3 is TGTGCCAGCAGCTTGACAGGGGTAGGCTCTGGAAACACCATATATTTT.

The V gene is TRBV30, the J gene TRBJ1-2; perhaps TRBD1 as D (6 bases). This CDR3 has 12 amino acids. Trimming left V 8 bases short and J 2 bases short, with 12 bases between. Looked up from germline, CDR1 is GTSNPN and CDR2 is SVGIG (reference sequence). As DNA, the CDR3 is TGTGCCGGCGGACAGACAAACTATGGCTACACCTTC. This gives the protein CAGGQTNYGYTF.

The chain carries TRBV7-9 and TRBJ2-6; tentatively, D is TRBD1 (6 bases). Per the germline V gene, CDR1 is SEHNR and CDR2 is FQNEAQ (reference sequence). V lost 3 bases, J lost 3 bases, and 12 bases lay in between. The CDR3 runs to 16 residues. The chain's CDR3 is CASSLLGASGANVLTF. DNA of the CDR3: TGTGCCAGCAGCTTGTTGGGGGCGAGTGGGGCCAACGTCCTGACTTTC.

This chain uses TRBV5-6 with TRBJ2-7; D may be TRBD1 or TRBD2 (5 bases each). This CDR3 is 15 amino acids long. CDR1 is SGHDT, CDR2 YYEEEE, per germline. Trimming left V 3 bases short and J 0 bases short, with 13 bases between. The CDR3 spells CASSSWGIPSYEQYF. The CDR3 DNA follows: TGTGCCAGCAGCTCCTGGGGGATTCCCTCCTACGAGCAGTACTTC.

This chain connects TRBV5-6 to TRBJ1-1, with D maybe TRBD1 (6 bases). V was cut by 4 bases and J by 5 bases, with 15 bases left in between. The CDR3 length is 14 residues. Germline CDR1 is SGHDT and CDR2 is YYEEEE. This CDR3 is CASSLGGLGTEAFF. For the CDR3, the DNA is TGTGCCAGCAGCCTCGGGGGCCTGGGAACTGAAGCTTTCTTT.